These T cell receptor beta chains were read from a single sample in a study of shared clonotypes between healthy human individuals. TCRdb keeps only in-frame clones here, not all; method: immunoSEQ multiplex PCR. The sample lists around 940,000 clones, over 75% occurring once. The source material was memory CD4+ T cells sorted from blood. The receptor source for this set is a man between 18 and 29 years old in good health. The CDR3 runs from the conserved cysteine through the conserved F or W. The order of the fields is V gene, D gene, clone size, J gene, CDR3 protein, CDR3 DNA. The D gene is left open where the match is weak. Clone size is given for some rows only: seen once, a few or many times, or a class if the clone is expanded.

>TRBV18|NA|NA|TRBJ2-2
CASSRAAGGELFF
TGTGCCAGCTCACGAGCGGCGGGCGGGGAGCTGTTTTTT
>TRBV7-9|NA|NA|TRBJ1-2
CASSQGEGSYTF
TGTGCCAGCAGCCAAGGCGAGGGGAGCTACACCTTC
>TRBV5-4|TRBD1|NA|TRBJ2-7
CASSWKTGASYEQYF
TGTGCCAGCAGCTGGAAAACAGGGGCCTCCTACGAGCAGTACTTC
>TRBV4-1|NA|NA|TRBJ2-7
CASSQAGTQGYEQYF
TGCGCCAGCAGCCAAGCGGGGACCCAGGGTTACGAGCAGTACTTC
>TRBV20-1|NA|once|TRBJ2-1
CSANSVGEQFF
TGCAGTGCTAACTCGGTCGGTGAGCAGTTCTTC
>TRBV18|TRBD2|NA|TRBJ2-7
CASSPGTSGSYEQYF
TGTGCCAGCTCACCTGGGACTAGCGGATCCTACGAGCAGTACTTC
>TRBV7-9|TRBD1|NA|TRBJ2-2
CASSLGQGNTGELFF
TGTGCCAGCAGCTTAGGACAGGGCAACACCGGGGAGCTGTTTTTT
>TRBV28|TRBD1|NA|TRBJ1-4
CASSPRGQKVELFF
TGTGCCAGCAGTCCCAGGGGGCAGAAGGTCGAACTGTTTTTT
>TRBV28|NA|NA|TRBJ1-1
CASSTIPNTEAFF
TGTGCCAGCAGTACCATACCGAACACTGAAGCTTTCTTT
>TRBV5-4|NA|NA|TRBJ1-1
CASSLRDQINTEAFF
TGTGCCAGCAGCTTGCGTGATCAAATCAACACTGAAGCTTTCTTT
>TRBV5-1|TRBD1|NA|TRBJ2-2
CASSDRQGGTGELFF
TGCGCCAGCAGCGACAGACAGGGCGGCACCGGGGAGCTGTTTTTT
>TRBV28|TRBD1|few|TRBJ1-2
CASTPTGFNGYTF
TGTGCCAGCACCCCGACAGGGTTTAATGGCTACACCTTC
>TRBV5-1|NA|few|TRBJ1-5
CASSVDGAGNQPQHF
TGCGCCAGCAGCGTGGACGGGGCAGGCAATCAGCCCCAGCATTTT
>TRBV2|NA|many|TRBJ2-7
CASSEGEQYF
TGTGCCAGCAGTGAGGGGGAGCAGTACTTC
>TRBV5-1|NA|NA|TRBJ2-1
CASSFLANEQFF
TGCGCCAGCAGCTTTCTAGCAAATGAGCAGTTCTTC
>TRBV5-1|NA|NA|TRBJ1-1
CASSQQGGNTEAFF
TGCGCCAGCAGCCAACAGGGAGGGAACACTGAAGCTTTCTTT
>TRBV9|TRBD1|NA|TRBJ2-7
CASSGGQGGSYEQYF
TGTGCCAGCAGCGGCGGACAGGGCGGATCCTACGAGCAGTACTTC
>TRBV6-1|TRBD1|NA|TRBJ2-7
CASNPDRGSYEQYF
TGTGCCAGCAATCCCGACAGGGGCTCCTACGAGCAGTACTTC
>TRBV30|NA|NA|TRBJ2-2
CAWSGSGELFF
TGTGCCTGGAGTGGGTCCGGGGAGCTGTTTTTT
>TRBV18|NA|NA|TRBJ1-5
CASSGLSMSGQPQHF
TGTGCCAGCTCAGGGCTATCGATGTCGGGGCAGCCCCAGCATTTT
>TRBV18|TRBD2|many|TRBJ2-7
CASSPLVGLAGDEQYF
TGTGCCAGCTCACCATTGGTAGGACTAGCGGGAGACGAGCAGTACTTC
>TRBV6-1|NA|NA|TRBJ1-1
CASNTGSLGYTEAFF
TGTGCCAGCAATACGGGCTCCCTGGGATACACTGAAGCTTTCTTT
>TRBV6-9|NA|NA|TRBJ1-6
CASTEGGDYNSPLHF
TGTGCCAGCACTGAAGGAGGGGACTATAATTCACCCCTCCACTTT
>TRBV9|TRBD2|NA|TRBJ2-1
CASSADSGRPEQFF
TGTGCCAGCAGCGCAGATAGCGGGAGGCCAGAGCAGTTCTTC
>TRBV15|NA|NA|TRBJ2-5
CATSRGTQETQYF
TGTGCCACCAGCAGAGGAACCCAAGAGACCCAGTACTTC
>TRBV4-1|TRBD1|few|TRBJ1-5
CASSQGDRSNQPQHF
TGCGCCAGCAGCCAAGGGGACAGGAGTAATCAGCCCCAGCATTTT
>TRBV15|TRBD2|NA|TRBJ2-5
CATSRGRGGLKTQYF
TGTGCCACCAGCAGAGGGCGGGGGGGCCTGAAGACCCAGTACTTC
>TRBV7-7|NA|NA|TRBJ2-5
CASSLGGSGETQYF
TGTGCTAGCAGCTTAGGAGGGAGCGGGGAGACCCAGTACTTC
>TRBV30|NA|NA|TRBJ1-3
CAWSVLQGFGGNTIYF
TGTGCCTGGAGCGTCCTCCAGGGATTTGGGGGAAACACCATATATTTT
>TRBV18|NA|NA|TRBJ2-2
CASSSRGPGELFF
TGTGCCAGCTCTTCTAGAGGCCCCGGGGAGCTGTTTTTT
>TRBV18|TRBD1|NA|TRBJ1-5
CASSSDRGSNQPQHF
TGTGCCAGCTCATCCGACAGGGGTAGCAATCAGCCCCAGCATTTT
>TRBV5-6|NA|NA|TRBJ1-4
CASSRAAGRGEKLFF
TGTGCCAGCAGCCGCGCGGCCGGGAGGGGTGAAAAACTGTTTTTT
>TRBV27|NA|NA|TRBJ2-3
CASSLSHGGGSTDTQYF
TGTGCCAGCAGTTTATCGCACGGGGGCGGGTCCACAGATACGCAGTATTTT
>TRBV5-1|NA|NA|TRBJ1-6
CASSPSSGSYNSPLHF
TGCGCCAGCAGTCCCTCCTCAGGCTCCTATAATTCACCCCTCCACTTT
>TRBV7-9|NA|NA|TRBJ2-1
CASSVGPPPNEQFF
TGTGCCAGCAGCGTGGGGCCCCCCCCCAATGAGCAGTTCTTC
>TRBV19|NA|NA|TRBJ1-6
CASSIGYNSPLHF
TGTGCCAGTAGTATAGGTTATAATTCACCCCTCCACTTT
>TRBV9|NA|NA|TRBJ2-7
CASSVEGTYEQYF
TGTGCCAGCAGCGTAGAGGGGACCTACGAGCAGTACTTC
>TRBV11-2|NA|NA|TRBJ2-7
CASSLRGNSYEQYF
TGTGCCAGCAGCTTAAGAGGAAACTCCTACGAGCAGTACTTC
>TRBV29-1|NA|NA|TRBJ2-1
CSVESLRNEQFF
TGCAGCGTAGAGTCCCTAAGAAATGAGCAGTTCTTC
>TRBV9|NA|NA|TRBJ2-3
CASSVDFGRTTDTQYF
TGTGCCAGCAGCGTAGACTTTGGGAGGACCACAGATACGCAGTATTTT
>TRBV29-1|TRBD1|NA|TRBJ1-3
CSGSTGGSGNTIYF
TGCAGCGGTTCCACAGGGGGCTCGGGAAACACCATATATTTT
>TRBV5-1|NA|NA|TRBJ2-3
CASSTVRGANTDTQYF
TGCGCCAGCAGCACCGTTCGGGGGGCGAACACAGATACGCAGTATTTT
>TRBV7-9|NA|NA|TRBJ1-5
CASSPTRSGGGSNQPQHF
TGTGCCAGCAGCCCTACCCGGTCCGGGGGCGGGAGCAATCAGCCCCAGCATTTT
>TRBV30|NA|NA|TRBJ2-7
CAWSPPPTGTRSYEQYF
TGTGCCTGGAGCCCTCCCCCCACAGGGACCCGGTCCTACGAGCAGTACTTC
>TRBV7-9|TRBD1|once|TRBJ2-3
CASSFGQGQWATDTQYF
TGTGCCAGCAGCTTTGGACAGGGGCAGTGGGCGACAGATACGCAGTATTTT
>TRBV29-1|NA|NA|TRBJ2-4
CSAMKDGKNIQYF
TGCAGCGCGATGAAGGACGGGAAAAACATTCAGTACTTC
>TRBV11-2|NA|NA|TRBJ1-2
CASSPGHISYGYTF
TGTGCCAGCAGCCCAGGACATATCAGCTATGGCTACACCTTC
>TRBV5-4|NA|NA|TRBJ1-6
CASSLEGVRNSPLHF
TGTGCCAGCAGCTTGGAGGGCGTTCGAAATTCACCCCTCCACTTT
>TRBV2|NA|many|TRBJ2-1
CASSAQGQFFF
TGTGCCAGCAGTGCTCAGGGGCAGTTTTTCTTC
>TRBV6-1|TRBD1|once|TRBJ1-6
CASSELPWQGGTLHF
TGTGCCAGCAGTGAGCTGCCTTGGCAGGGGGGAACCCTCCACTTT
>TRBV10-3|NA|NA|TRBJ2-7
CAISPNIEYEQYF
TGTGCCATCAGTCCCAATATAGAATACGAGCAGTACTTC
>TRBV7-2|NA|NA|TRBJ2-1
CASSLDGSYNEQFF
TGTGCCAGCAGCTTAGACGGCTCCTACAATGAGCAGTTCTTC